This TCR beta chain was recorded in a study of CD8+ T cells in alopecia areata. The authors extracted RNA and reverse transcribed it into cDNA as the sequencing template. Only in-frame clones appear in the TCRdb table, and some are missing; sequencing was by immunoSEQ multiplex PCR. This sample carries 150,000 or so clones, about 89% of them seen once, and the ten largest clones take more than 13%. This CDR3 is 14 amino acids long. Trimming at V came to 6 bases and at J to 4 bases, leaving 8 bases not matched to a gene. Looked up from germline, CDR1 is ENHRY and CDR2 is SYGVKD. This chain connects TRBV10-3 to TRBJ2-7, with 8 positions matching TRBD1. The material was CD8+ T cells sorted from blood, obtained at week 0. This receptor was obtained from a human donor with alopecia areata. The CDR3 sequence: CAISTGQEGYEQYF. Here the CDR3 DNA reads TGTGCCATCAGCACGGGACAGGAGGGATACGAGCAGTACTTC.